The 30 T cell receptor beta chains listed next were all sequenced from one sample in a study of T-cell memory formation after mild COVID-19. TCRdb reprocessed the 5' RACE reads via MiXCR and lists one record per CDR3 protein. The sample has a few hundred thousand distinct CDR3 sequences, 20% to 25% seen once. The sample consisted of PBMCs or a T cell subset sorted from them (not recorded which). The receptors were sampled from a man aged 18 to 30 who had mild COVID-19 (a few samples of this study predate the infection). Cell type and time point are not known.

The J gene is TRBJ2-7, the V gene TRBV6-2 or TRBV6-3; no clear D. Germline V gene lookup returns CDR1 MNHEY and CDR2 SVGEGT. Deletions cut 8 bases from V and 2 bases from J, with 10 bases between. The CDR3 totals 12 residues. CDR3 region: CASAARPYEQYF. As DNA, the CDR3 is TGTGCCAGCGCTGCGCGTCCCTACGAGCAGTACTTC.

The gene calls are TRBV7-9 and TRBJ2-3, with D perhaps assigned TRBD1 or TRBD2 (5 bases each). V was shortened by 5 bases and J by 6 bases, with 12 bases between the two germline ends. This CDR3 has 13 amino acids. Germline V CDR1 and CDR2: SEHNR, FQNEAQ (reference sequence). CDR3 loop: CASSDFGTDTQYF. As DNA, the CDR3 is TGTGCCAGCAGCGATTTCGGGACCGATACGCAGTATTTT.

This chain connects TRBV29-1 to TRBJ2-7, with 7 bases aligning to TRBD1. Germline CDR1 is SQVTM and CDR2 is ANQGSEA. CDR3 length equals 12 residues. V lost 7 bases, J lost 2 bases, and 5 bases stayed unmatched. The CDR3 loop reads CSAMTGTYEQYF. CDR3 nucleotides: TGCAGCGCAATGACAGGGACCTACGAGCAGTACTTC.

This clonotype was counted between two and nine times. CDR3 nucleotide sequence: TGCGCCAGCAGCTTGACAGGGGGATGGGCAGAGACCCAGTACTTC. It codes for CASSLTGGWAETQYF. The J gene is TRBJ2-5, the V gene TRBV5-1; 8 nucleotides line up with TRBD1. The ends lost 1 base at V and 4 bases at J; junction bases unmatched: 6. CDR3 size: 15 residues. From germline, CDR1 is SGHRS and CDR2 YFSETQ.

The V gene is TRBV11-2, the J gene TRBJ2-7, with D possibly matching TRBD1 (5 bases). Germline assignment: CDR1 SGHAT and CDR2 FQNNGV. V was pared by 5 bases and J by 8 bases, with 13 bases between. There are 12 residues in the CDR3. The CDR3 DNA sequence: TGTGCCAGCAGCCTCGACAGAGTGAAGCAGTACGTC. Translating it yields CASSLDRVKQYV.

CDR3 nucleotide sequence: TGTGCCAGCAGCGGTTCGGGGGTCCCCTCCTACAATGAGCAGTTCTTC. Its protein is CASSGSGVPSYNEQFF. The rearrangement joins TRBV9 to TRBJ2-1, with a tentative D call TRBD2 (6 bases). This CDR3 has 16 amino acids. V dropped 3 bases and J dropped 0 bases, with 13 bases sitting between them. Germline V gives CDR1 SGDLS, CDR2 YYNGEE. The full variable domain, rest sourced from reference TRBV9 and TRBJ2-1, is DSGVTQTPKHLITATGQRVTLRCSPRSGDLSVYWYQQSLDQGLQFLIQYYNGEERAKGNILERFSAQQFPDLHSELNLSSLELGDSALYFCASSGSGVPSYNEQFFGPGTRLTVL.

V gene TRBV9 combines with J gene TRBJ1-6; the match to TRBD1 covers 7 bases. The germline V gene has CDR1 SGDLS and CDR2 YYNGEE. Unmatched junction bases numbered 7, after V lost 0 bases and J lost 10 bases. This CDR3 has 15 amino acids. CDR3 sequence: CASSVGGQTLSPLHF. The CDR3, as DNA: TGTGCCAGCAGCGTAGGGGGACAGACACTGTCACCCCTCCACTTT.

This clonotype was recorded a few times. V and J are TRBV4-1 and TRBJ2-7; a possible D gene is TRBD1 (6 bases). The V gene lost 1 base and the J gene lost 4 bases, with 14 bases spanning the gap. Germline loops: CDR1 MGHRA, CDR2 YSYEKL. The CDR3 contains 15 residues. This chain's CDR3 is CASSQASGAGYEQYF. The CDR3 nucleotides are TGCGCCAGCAGCCAAGCATCAGGGGCTGGGTACGAGCAGTACTTC.

This rearrangement joins TRBV4-1 to TRBJ2-5; 9 bases are shared with TRBD2. The CDR3 covers 13 residues. Germline CDR1 is MGHRA and CDR2 is YSYEKL. J was trimmed by 8 bases and V by 3 bases; bases with no gene match: 4. In nucleotides, the CDR3 is TGCGCCAGCAGCCAGGAAGCGGGGGGTACCCAGTACTTC. It yields the protein CASSQEAGGTQYF.

This clonotype was counted ten times or more. The chain recombines TRBV2 with TRBJ2-1; maybe TRBD1 (5 bases). CDR3 length: 13 residues. V shed 8 bases and J shed 1 base, with 9 bases lying between them. CDR1 is SNHLY and CDR2 is FYNNEI in the germline V gene. The CDR3 bases are TGTGCCAGCCAGGGAACGTCCTACAATGAGCAGTTCTTC. Its protein is CASQGTSYNEQFF.

This clonotype was found a few times. The rearrangement links TRBV24-1 to TRBJ2-3; weak D call: TRBD2 (6 bases). Trimming stripped 2 bases from V and 2 bases from J, with 16 bases between. This CDR3 is 17 amino acids long. Germline V lookup: CDR1 KGHDR, CDR2 SFDVKD. CDR3 sequence (DNA): TGTGCCACCAGTGATTCCCGGTCGGGGGTTATCACAGATACGCAGTATTTT. Encoded protein: CATSDSRSGVITDTQYF.

There are a few counts of this clonotype. The rearrangement joins TRBV6-5 to TRBJ2-3; D is perhaps TRBD1 or TRBD2 (6 bases each). Germline lookup yields CDR1 MNHEY and CDR2 SVGAGI. The CDR3 contains 13 residues. V lost 6 bases to trimming and J lost 6 bases, with 13 bases between them. The CDR3 protein is CASRGGPPDTQYF. The CDR3 region has the DNA TGTGCCAGCAGAGGGGGGCCCCCCGATACGCAGTATTTT.

This clonotype appeared a few times. The gene calls are TRBV4-2 and TRBJ1-4; D remains ambiguous. Per the germline V gene, CDR1 is LGHNA and CDR2 is YNFKEQ. The length of the CDR3 is 15 residues. Between the trimmed V and J ends, which lost 2 bases and 5 bases, there was a span of 12 bases. CDR3 region: CASSQRVGNNEKLFF. As DNA, the CDR3 is TGTGCCAGCAGCCAACGAGTAGGGAACAATGAAAAACTGTTTTTT.

This clonotype was observed a few times. This sequence joins TRBV30 and TRBJ1-4, with D unclear. Germline CDR1 reads GTSNPN; CDR2 reads SVGIG (reference sequence). V lost 4 bases, J lost 6 bases, and 6 bases lay in between. This CDR3 has 11 residues. CDR3 sequence: CAWIRDEKLFF. CDR3 sequence (DNA): TGTGCCTGGATCCGAGATGAAAAACTGTTTTTT. Filled out from reference TRBV30 and TRBJ1-4, the complete variable domain reads SQTIHQWPATLVQPVGSPLSLECTVEGTSNPNLYWYRQAAGRGLQLLFYSVGIGQISSEVPQNLSASRPQDRQFILSSKKLLLSDSGFYLCAWIRDEKLFFGSGTQLSVL.

The CDR3 region is CASRPESGGRYGNEQFF. DNA of the CDR3: TGCGCCAGCAGACCGGAGTCTGGGGGGCGGTACGGTAATGAGCAGTTCTTC. This chain links TRBV4-3 with TRBJ2-1; D is perhaps TRBD1 or TRBD2 (6 bases each). CDR3 length: 17 residues. Germline loops: CDR1 LGHNA, CDR2 YSLEER. Trimming took off 6 bases at V and 7 bases at J, with 25 bases between the two ends.

This clonotype was counted a few times. The chain couples TRBV19 to TRBJ1-2, with TRBD1 matching 10 bases. CDR1 LNHDA and CDR2 SQIVND come from the germline V gene (reference sequence). V lost 6 bases to trimming and J lost 8 bases; unmatched junction nucleotides: 15. This CDR3 spans 16 amino acids. CDR3 sequence (DNA): TGTGCCAGTAGACCCCCCTTTGGGGGACAGGGGCCCGGCTACACCTTC. Protein sequence: CASRPPFGGQGPGYTF.

The rearrangement joins TRBV20-1 to TRBJ2-5; no clear D. V shed 2 bases and J shed 7 bases, with 11 bases lying between them. The V gene's germline CDR1 is DFQATT and CDR2 SNEGSKA (reference sequence). This CDR3 comprises 12 residues. DNA for the CDR3: TGCAGTGCTAGATTCCCACCCGGGACCCAGTACTTC. It specifies CSARFPPGTQYF.

The chain carries TRBV6-2 or TRBV6-3 and TRBJ1-3; no clear D. The CDR3 extends over 16 amino acids. Per the germline V gene, CDR1 is MNHEY and CDR2 is SVGEGT. V lost 7 bases and J lost 0, with 16 bases in between. CDR3 protein: CASTSPGRVSGNTIYF. Written as DNA, the CDR3 is TGTGCCAGCACCTCCCCCGGACGTGTCTCTGGAAACACCATATATTTT.

This clonotype was detected ten times or more. The chain is built from TRBV7-2 and TRBJ1-2, with TRBD1 as a possible D gene (5 bases). The V and J ends lost 5 bases and 2 bases respectively, with 9 bases between them. CDR3 length: 13 amino acids. The germline V gene has CDR1 SGHTA and CDR2 FQGNSA. The DNA of the CDR3 is TGTGCCAGCAGCCCGGACAAGAACTATGGCTACACCTTC. The encoded protein is CASSPDKNYGYTF.

The J gene is TRBJ2-6, the V gene TRBV11-2; D gene uncertain. The CDR3 has 17 residues. The ends were cut back, 2 bases at V and 0 bases at J, with 11 bases in the middle. Germline CDR1 and CDR2: SGHAT and FQNNGV. The CDR3: CASSLLELRSGANVLTF. The CDR3 coding sequence is TGTGCCAGCAGCTTACTCGAACTCCGCTCTGGGGCCAACGTCCTGACTTTC.

V and J are TRBV12-3 or TRBV12-4 and TRBJ1-3; 8 nucleotides agree with TRBD1. The CDR3 sequence is 14 residues long. Unmatched junction bases numbered 0, after V lost 5 bases and J lost 0 bases. CDR3 DNA: TGTGCCAGCAGTGGGACAGGCTCTGGAAACACCATATATTTT. It specifies CASSGTGSGNTIYF.

This clonotype was recorded a few times. The V call is TRBV7-2, the J call TRBJ2-3, with 9 bases identical to TRBD2. Trimming removed 0 bases from V and 2 bases from J; junction bases left unmatched: 6. The CDR3 runs 17 residues. Looked up from germline, CDR1 is SGHTA and CDR2 is FQGNSA. The CDR3 region has the DNA TGTGCCAGCAGCTTAGCGATAGTAGCGGGGGTCACAGATACGCAGTATTTT. It codes for CASSLAIVAGVTDTQYF. Full variable domain (remainder filled in from reference TRBV7-2 and TRBJ2-3): GAGVSQSPSNKVTEKGKDVELRCDPISGHTALYWYRQSLGQGLEFLIYFQGNSAPDKSGLPSDRFSAERTGGSVSTLTIQRTQQEDSAVYLCASSLAIVAGVTDTQYFGPGTRLTVL.

V is TRBV4-2 and J is TRBJ2-5, with 9 nucleotides matching TRBD2. This CDR3 has 15 amino acids. Germline CDR1 and CDR2: LGHNA and YNFKEQ. V shed 0 bases and J 5 bases; nucleotides not matched to a gene: 4. The CDR3 nucleotides read TGTGCCAGCAGCCAAGATCGCCTAGCGGGGGAGACCCAGTACTTC. Protein sequence: CASSQDRLAGETQYF.

In this sample, this clonotype turned up a few times. The chain carries TRBV2 and TRBJ2-1, with D possibly TRBD1 on 5 matching bases. This CDR3 spans 12 amino acids. Germline lookup yields CDR1 SNHLY and CDR2 FYNNEI. The ends were cut back, 7 bases at V and 8 bases at J, with 12 bases in the middle. The CDR3 loop reads CASTARGDEQFF. The CDR3 coding sequence is TGTGCCAGCACAGCAAGGGGCGATGAGCAGTTCTTC.

The genes are TRBV5-1 and TRBJ2-4; D gene uncertain. CDR1 and CDR2 (germline): SGHRS, YFSETQ. The germline V and J ends were trimmed by 0 bases and 0 bases, with 10 bases remaining between them. The CDR3 is 16 amino acids. The CDR3 sequence is CASSLDPGSAKNIQYF. CDR3 DNA: TGCGCCAGCAGCTTGGATCCCGGGTCAGCCAAAAACATTCAGTACTTC.

There are a few counts of this clonotype. V gene TRBV7-2 combines with J gene TRBJ2-3; TRBD2 agrees at 11 bases. The V and J ends lost 6 bases and 1 base, in that order; junction bases with no gene match: 9. This CDR3 is 17 amino acids long. Germline-derived CDR1 and CDR2 are SGHTA and FQGNSA. The DNA for the CDR3 is TGTGCCAGCAGTTCACTAGCGGGGGCCTTGGGCACAGATACGCAGTATTTT. Residues: CASSSLAGALGTDTQYF. The complete variable domain, with remaining parts taken from reference TRBV7-2 and TRBJ2-3, reads GAGVSQSPSNKVTEKGKDVELRCDPISGHTALYWYRQSLGQGLEFLIYFQGNSAPDKSGLPSDRFSAERTGGSVSTLTIQRTQQEDSAVYLCASSSLAGALGTDTQYFGPGTRLTVL.

Worth noting for this clonotype: At one of its ends the junction is not consistent with the germline gene, which may arise from a read error. The chain links TRBV15 to TRBJ1-5; weak D call: TRBD1 (6 bases). Germline CDR1 reads LNHNV; CDR2 reads YYDKDF (reference sequence). The CDR3 has 13 residues. CDR3 sequence: CATDSGANKPQHF. CDR3 in DNA: TGTGCCACCGACTCAGGGGCCAATAAGCCCCAGCATTTT.

This clonotype was recorded a few times. The V call is TRBV6-6, the J call TRBJ2-7; 10 nucleotides agree with TRBD1. The CDR3 spans 16 residues. Losses at the gene ends were 5 bases for V and 1 base for J; bases not matched to a gene: 8. Germline assignment: CDR1 MNHNY and CDR2 SVGAGI (reference sequence). The CDR3 bases are TGTGCCAGCAGTAAGGGACAGGGGATTATATCCTACGAGCAGTACGTC. This translates into CASSKGQGIISYEQYV.

The genes are TRBV20-1 and TRBJ2-3, with a possible D match to TRBD2 (6 bases). The germline V gene encodes CDR1 DFQATT and CDR2 SNEGSKA (reference sequence). CDR3 length equals 14 residues. V lost 6 bases and J 3 bases, leaving 16 bases between the germline ends. The CDR3 spells CSAEAGLGTDTQYF. The CDR3 DNA follows: TGCAGTGCGGAGGCGGGGCTGGGGACAGATACGCAGTATTTT.

V and J are TRBV4-1 and TRBJ2-2; D assignment may be TRBD1 or TRBD2 (5 bases each). V was cut by 1 base and J by 11 bases, with 14 bases left in between. Germline CDR1 is MGHRA and CDR2 is YSYEKL. The CDR3 consists of 14 residues. CDR3 sequence reads: CASSQVRGARELFF. Here the CDR3 DNA reads TGCGCCAGCAGCCAAGTACGAGGGGCCCGCGAGCTGTTTTTT.